These 22 T cell receptor beta chains originate from one sample sequenced in a study of T cells expressing NK-cell markers. TCRdb reprocessed the 5' RACE reads and stores each CDR3 protein as one record, lacking DNA. The table lists about 370,000 distinct CDR3 sequences. The sequenced sample consisted of blood T cells: a sorted CD56 or NKG2C T cell subset, CD4+ or CD8+ T cells, or bulk PBMC T cells (not recorded which). All receptors derive from a woman between 50 and 59 years old in good health.

The CDR3: CASSQDPGGGGEKLFF. V is TRBV4-1 and J is TRBJ1-4; TCRdb reports TRBD1, a call that lacks DNA to check it against. Germline CDR1 and CDR2: MGHRA and YSYEKL. The length of the CDR3 is 16 residues.

The chain joins TRBV6-1 to TRBJ2-3; absent DNA, TCRdb's TRBD1 call cannot be checked. Germline V gene sequence: CDR1 MNHNS, CDR2 SASEGT. This CDR3 is built from 14 residues. The CDR3 region is CASRVRAYTDTQYF.

The chain has TRBV5-5 and TRBJ2-1; TCRdb returns TRBD1, unconfirmable since there is no DNA. From germline, CDR1 is SGHKS and CDR2 YYEKEE (reference sequence). The CDR3 loop spans 14 amino acids. The CDR3 loop reads CASSPATGGNEQFF. Full variable domain (remainder filled in from reference TRBV5-5 and TRBJ2-1): DAGVTQSPTHLIKTRGQQVTLRCSPISGHKSVSWYQQVLGQGPQFIFQYYEKEERGRGNFPDRFSARQFPNYSSELNVNALLLGDSALYLCASSPATGGNEQFFGPGTRLTVL.

The rearrangement links TRBV27 to TRBJ2-5; checking the TCRdb D call of TRBD2 is not possible without DNA. The CDR3 sequence is 16 residues long. Looked up from germline, CDR1 is MNHEY and CDR2 is SMNVEV (reference sequence). CDR3 region: CASSLTLGRKVETQYF.

This sequence joins TRBV9 and TRBJ2-2; the TRBD2 assignment by TCRdb is unverifiable without DNA. Germline-derived CDR1 and CDR2 are SGDLS and YYNGEE. This CDR3 contains 15 residues. CDR3 loop: CASSATTGGPGELFF.

The CDR3 protein is CASSPQGATQYF. J is TRBJ2-3 and V is TRBV12-3 or TRBV12-4; TCRdb names TRBD1, which stays unverified in the absence of DNA. This CDR3 spans 12 amino acids.

The genes are TRBV9 and TRBJ1-4; as DNA is missing, the TRBD1 call by TCRdb cannot be tested. Germline CDR1 is SGDLS and CDR2 is YYNGEE. The CDR3 totals 14 residues. The chain's CDR3 is CASSTGTGVEKLFF.

This chain uses TRBV24-1 with TRBJ2-1. The CDR3 is 14 residues long. Germline CDR1 reads KGHDR; CDR2 reads SFDVKD. The CDR3 reads CATSDATENNEQFF.

The chain's CDR3 is CASSIPGLAGGRSGANVLTF. The rearrangement links TRBV11-3 to TRBJ2-6; checking the TCRdb D call of TRBD2 is not possible without DNA. The CDR3 sequence is 20 residues long. Germline V lookup: CDR1 SGHNT, CDR2 YENEEA.

The CDR3 reads CASSLSPGSTYEQYF. The chain combines TRBV7-9 with TRBJ2-7; TCRdb's assignment of TRBD1 cannot be checked, as there is no DNA. The CDR3 is 15 amino acids. Germline-derived CDR1 and CDR2 are SEHNR and FQNEAQ (reference sequence).

This sequence joins TRBV5-5 and TRBJ1-4; TCRdb's D call of TRBD1 is untestable without DNA. This CDR3 spans 18 amino acids. Germline V CDR1 and CDR2: SGHKS, YYEKEE (reference sequence). This CDR3 is CASSFRDRFLRTNEKLFF.

The rearrangement joins TRBV7-2 to TRBJ2-1; the D call of TRBD2 rests on TCRdb alone, since no DNA is present to check it. Germline CDR1 is SGHTA and CDR2 is FQGNSA. CDR3 length: 16 residues. The CDR3 sequence is CASRSATLAGLNEQFF.

This chain joins TRBV5-1 and TRBJ1-1; TCRdb names TRBD1, which stays unverified in the absence of DNA. CDR1 and CDR2 (germline): SGHRS, YFSETQ. CDR3 length: 17 amino acids. This CDR3 is CASSLGAGTGKNTEAFF.

This sequence joins TRBV12-3 or TRBV12-4 and TRBJ2-7; checking the TCRdb D call of TRBD2 is not possible without DNA. This CDR3 spans 14 amino acids. CDR3 region: CASRPSGSAYEQYF.

J is TRBJ2-4 and V is TRBV20-1. This CDR3 spans 11 amino acids. Germline CDR1 reads DFQATT; CDR2 reads SNEGSKA (reference sequence). The CDR3 here is CSVSPGNIQYF.

The chain joins TRBV5-1 to TRBJ2-1; checking the TCRdb D call of TRBD2 is not possible without DNA. CDR1 is SGHRS and CDR2 is YFSETQ in the germline V gene. CDR3 length: 18 residues. The CDR3 sequence is CASSLKPLAGGGYNEQFF.

V and J are TRBV20-1 and TRBJ2-1; TCRdb proposes TRBD2, but this gene call is untestable without DNA. Looked up from germline, CDR1 is DFQATT and CDR2 is SNEGSKA (reference sequence). The CDR3 runs to 15 residues. The CDR3 sequence is CSAVLLAGGGGEQFF.

This sequence joins TRBV11-1 and TRBJ1-2; TCRdb's D gene call, TRBD1, goes unchecked for lack of DNA. The germline V gene has CDR1 SGHAT and CDR2 FQDESV (reference sequence). This CDR3 spans 14 amino acids. CDR3 in amino acids: CASSLAPGRRGYTF.

The chain links TRBV6-1 to TRBJ1-1; TCRdb indicates TRBD1, and absent DNA this call remains unverified. CDR1 and CDR2 from the germline V gene are MNHNS and SASEGT. The CDR3 contains 12 residues. The CDR3 is CASSVGGPEAFF.

This chain joins TRBV11-1 and TRBJ2-7; the D call from TCRdb, TRBD2, cannot be confirmed without DNA. Germline-derived CDR1 and CDR2 are SGHAT and FQDESV (reference sequence). CDR3 length: 15 amino acids. The CDR3 here is CASSPTSGETYEQYF. The variable domain in full, with the rest retrieved from reference TRBV11-1 and TRBJ2-7, is EAEVAQSPRYKITEKSQAVAFWCDPISGHATLYWYRQILGQGPELLVQFQDESVVDDSQLPKDRFSAERLKGVDSTLKIQPAELGDSAMYLCASSPTSGETYEQYFGPGTRLTVT.

The J gene is TRBJ1-6, the V gene TRBV9; the TRBD1 assignment by TCRdb is unverifiable without DNA. The germline CDR1 and CDR2 sequences are SGDLS and YYNGEE. This CDR3 has 16 residues. The CDR3: CASRGPGTGGNSPLHF.

V usage is TRBV4-1 and J usage is TRBJ2-3; the TCRdb call, TRBD2, lacks DNA for checking. CDR1 is MGHRA and CDR2 is YSYEKL in the germline V gene. The CDR3 covers 15 residues. This CDR3 is CASSQGLAERDTQYF.